These 8 T cell receptor beta chains originate from one sample sequenced in a study of HIV-infected patients and healthy controls. Alpha and beta constant-region primers primed reverse transcription of approximately 500 ng RNA. Each of the alpha and beta chains got its own library through chain-specific third strand synthesis with indices. TCRdb re-analysed the 5' RACE reads in MiXCR, keeping a single row per CDR3 protein. This table has more than 9,000 distinct CDR3 sequences, less than 10% appearing once. No cell fractionation was done, so the repertoire covers all unsorted peripheral blood T cells. The sequences come from blood, collected before antiretroviral therapy. The receptors originated from an adult with HIV infection. The donor label of this sample is uncertain.

The gene calls are TRBV10-3 and TRBJ2-7; the D call may be TRBD1 or TRBD2 (5 bases each). CDR1 and CDR2 (germline): ENHRY, SYGVKD. This CDR3 is built from 11 residues. Trimming took 5 bases from V and 5 from J, leaving 7 bases between them. The CDR3 is CAISPGHEQYF. CDR3 bases: TGTGCCATCAGTCCGGGACACGAGCAGTACTTC.

This clonotype came up many times. This rearrangement joins TRBV7-8 to TRBJ1-1; 8 nucleotides agree with TRBD1. The CDR3 has 14 residues. Trimming at V came to 4 bases and at J to 1 base, leaving 2 bases not matched to a gene. CDR1 and CDR2 from the germline V gene are SGHVS and FQNEAQ. CDR3 protein: CASSSGTGNTEAFF. In DNA form, the CDR3 reads TGTGCCAGCAGCTCCGGGACAGGGAACACTGAAGCTTTCTTT.

There are a few counts of this clonotype. The chain combines TRBV10-1 with TRBJ1-1; possible D gene TRBD1, 5 bases. The V gene lost 2 bases and the J gene lost 10 bases, with 20 bases spanning the gap. CDR1 and CDR2 from the germline V gene are WNHNN and SYGVQD (reference sequence). This CDR3 is built from 15 residues. The CDR3 coding sequence is TGCGCCAGCAGTGAGACCGATAGGACGGGGACCGGAGCTTTCTTT. As protein: CASSETDRTGTGAFF.

This clonotype was picked up a small number of times. This rearrangement joins TRBV12-3 or TRBV12-4 to TRBJ2-7; no reliable D call. CDR3 length equals 12 residues. Trimming removed 5 bases at V and 5 bases at J, with 10 bases between. CDR3 nucleotide sequence: TGTGCCAGCAGTCCCCGCCTTGACGAGCAGTACTTC. This encodes CASSPRLDEQYF.

This clonotype occurred many times. The chain uses TRBV7-2 and TRBJ1-5; 9 bases are shared with TRBD1. The CDR3 runs to 18 residues. Trimming at V came to 3 bases and at J to 4 bases, leaving 13 bases not matched to a gene. The germline V gene has CDR1 SGHTA and CDR2 FQGNSA. DNA of the CDR3: TGTGCCAGCAGCTTTAAGCAAACGAAGGACAGGGGAAATCAGCCCCAGCATTTT. It translates to CASSFKQTKDRGNQPQHF.

There are many counts of this clonotype. The chain is built from TRBV11-3 and TRBJ2-1, with TRBD2 matching 7 bases. V lost 5 bases, J lost 10 bases, and 11 bases stayed unmatched. Per germline, CDR1 SGHNT and CDR2 YENEEA. The CDR3 is made up of 14 amino acids. The CDR3 protein is CASSRGADSGEQFF. DNA for the CDR3: TGTGCCAGCAGCCGAGGGGCCGATAGCGGGGAGCAGTTCTTC.

This clonotype was found many times. This chain uses TRBV4-2 with TRBJ2-7; 8 positions agree with TRBD2. Germline CDR1 and CDR2: LGHNA and YNFKEQ. V dropped 0 bases and J dropped 3; count of bases not matched to a gene: 4. The CDR3 runs 15 residues. For the CDR3, the DNA is TGTGCCAGCAGCCAAGAATCTGCGGGAGGCTACGAGCAGTACTTC. Protein: CASSQESAGGYEQYF.

This clonotype was recorded at least ten times. The chain uses TRBV29-1 and TRBJ1-1; D gene uncertain. This CDR3 comprises 13 residues. V was cut by 5 bases and J by 3 bases, with 13 bases left in between. Per the germline V gene, CDR1 is SQVTM and CDR2 is ANQGSEA. The CDR3 sequence is CSVHRQRDTEAFF. The CDR3 region has the DNA TGCAGCGTTCATAGGCAGCGGGACACTGAAGCTTTCTTT.